The 5 T cell receptor beta chains listed next were all sequenced from one sample in a study of OX40 agonist ivuxolimab in advanced cancers. TCRdb's copy holds only in-frame clones and misses some; the assay was immunoSEQ multiplex PCR. The sample includes some 52,000 clones, around four fifths of them seen just once. The sequencing used CD4+ or CD8+ T cells sorted from blood, collected in a trial of the OX40 agonist ivuxolimab. These receptors were collected from an adult with an advanced solid tumor such as melanoma, head and neck, liver or kidney cancer.

As for this clone: Other DNA sequences of this sample code for an identical CDR3. This sequence joins TRBV28 and TRBJ2-7, with 7 bases lining up with TRBD1. The CDR3 runs to 15 residues. V shed 3 bases and J 3 bases; nucleotides not matched to a gene: 8. Germline V gene data show CDR1 as MDHEN and CDR2 as SYDVKM. CDR3 coding DNA: TGTGCCAGCAGTTTGGGAACAGGGGTCCACTACGAGCAGTACTTC. Encoded protein: CASSLGTGVHYEQYF.

This clone was observed once. The DNA for the CDR3 is TGCGCCAGCAGCTTGGCACCCCTCCGGCTAGCCTTCCAAGAGACCCAGTACTTC. This gives the protein CASSLAPLRLAFQETQYF. This chain connects TRBV5-1 to TRBJ2-5; maybe TRBD2 (5 bases). The CDR3 sequence is 18 residues long. CDR1 is SGHRS, CDR2 YFSETQ, per germline. V lost 0 bases and J 1 base, leaving 19 bases between the germline ends.

V usage is TRBV19 and J usage is TRBJ1-1, with D tentatively TRBD1 (5 bases). V shed 10 bases and J shed 0 bases, with 12 bases lying between them. CDR3 length: 13 residues. Per the germline V gene, CDR1 is LNHDA and CDR2 is SQIVND (reference sequence). Here the CDR3 DNA reads TGTGCCACCACATGGGGGGTGAACACTGAAGCTTTCTTT. Translating it yields CATTWGVNTEAFF.

V gene TRBV9 combines with J gene TRBJ1-3; D is unresolved. CDR1 and CDR2 (germline): SGDLS, YYNGEE. Trimming cost V 0 bases and J 0 bases, with 10 bases left between them. CDR3 length equals 16 residues. The CDR3 nucleotides are TGTGCCAGCAGCGTAGCTTCGGCGGGCTCTGGAAACACCATATATTTT. Protein: CASSVASAGSGNTIYF. Complete variable domain (other parts from reference TRBV9 and TRBJ1-3): DSGVTQTPKHLITATGQRVTLRCSPRSGDLSVYWYQQSLDQGLQFLIQYYNGEERAKGNILERFSAQQFPDLHSELNLSSLELGDSALYFCASSVASAGSGNTIYFGEGSWLTVV.

Of note for this clone: The junction departs from germline at one end; a sequencing error may be responsible. This chain connects TRBV6-4 to TRBJ2-5; possibly TRBD1 for D (6 bases). This CDR3 has 14 amino acids. Germline V gene data show CDR1 as MRHNA and CDR2 as SNTAGT. The CDR3 DNA follows: TGTGCCAGCAGTTTAGGGGGAGAACAAGTGACCCAGTACTTC. Protein: CASSLGGEQVTQYF.